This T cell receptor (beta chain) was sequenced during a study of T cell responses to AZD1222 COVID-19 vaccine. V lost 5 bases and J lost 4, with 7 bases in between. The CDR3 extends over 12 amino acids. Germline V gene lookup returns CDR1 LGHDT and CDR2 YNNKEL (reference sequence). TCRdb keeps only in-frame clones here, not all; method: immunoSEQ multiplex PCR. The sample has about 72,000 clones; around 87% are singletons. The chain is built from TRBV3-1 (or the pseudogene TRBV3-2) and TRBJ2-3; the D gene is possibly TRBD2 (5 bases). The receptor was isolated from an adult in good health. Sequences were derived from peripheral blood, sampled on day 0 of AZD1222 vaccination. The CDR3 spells CASSSSADTQYF. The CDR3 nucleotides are TGTGCCAGCAGCAGTAGCGCAGATACGCAGTATTTT.